This entry concerns a single TCR beta chain. This table comes from immunoSEQ multiplex PCR, and its TCRdb copy is limited to in-frame clones, with some not included. Here the sample spans around 260,000 clones, about 92% being singletons. These data belong to a study of cytomegalovirus exposure and HLA in healthy donors. The germline V gene has CDR1 MNHEY and CDR2 SVGAGI. CDR3 length equals 14 residues. The V gene lost 6 bases and the J gene lost 4 bases, with 13 bases spanning the gap. This receptor was identified in a woman in her twenties or thirties in good health and CMV-seronegative. Sample: PBMCs. This chain connects TRBV6-5 to TRBJ1-3; D ambiguous. CDR3 sequence: CASSEGRFGNTIYF. The CDR3 region has the DNA TGTGCCAGCAGCGAAGGACGCTTCGGAAACACCATATATTTT.